This T cell receptor (beta chain) originates from a study of blood T cells in healthy people across ages. Study outcomes and limitations: It was the long-lived donors that had more naive CD4+ cells and higher diversity than aged donors.

Then a second PCR, running about 7 to 11 cycles, was carried out with a sample-barcoded 5' primer and a J-beta primer mix. A single record per CDR3 protein comes from TCRdb applying MiXCR to the 5' RACE reads. The profile shows roughly 1.5 million distinct CDR3 sequences, roughly 43% of them singletons. CDR1 is SEHNR and CDR2 is FQNEAQ in the germline V gene (reference sequence). The CDR3 has 15 residues. J was trimmed by 8 bases and V by 6 bases; bases with no gene match: 9. Details on this clonotype: Its target is not known.

The chain joins TRBV7-9 to TRBJ2-1, with 11 bases fitting TRBD2. The TCR originated in a woman in her late teens or twenties in good health. Sequenced: blood. The CDR3 nucleotides read TGTGCCAGCAGTAGCGGGGGGGGCGTGATTTATGAGCAGTTCTTC. Translation gives CASSSGGGVIYEQFF.